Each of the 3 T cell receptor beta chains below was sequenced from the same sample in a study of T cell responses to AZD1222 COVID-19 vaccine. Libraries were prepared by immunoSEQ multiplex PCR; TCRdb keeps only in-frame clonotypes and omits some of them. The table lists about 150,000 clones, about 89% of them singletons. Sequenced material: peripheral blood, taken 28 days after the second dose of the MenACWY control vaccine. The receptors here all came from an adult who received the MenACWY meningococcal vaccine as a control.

Written as DNA, the CDR3 is TGTGCCAGCAGTTCCCAGGGTGAAAAACTGTTTTTT. Its protein product is CASSSQGEKLFF. This chain connects TRBV5-8 to TRBJ1-4; perhaps TRBD1 as D (5 bases). Germline-derived CDR1 and CDR2 are SGHTS and YDEGEE. CDR3 length: 12 amino acids. The V end was cut by 5 bases, the J end by 7 bases, with 9 bases between. The whole variable domain, remainder taken from reference TRBV5-8 and TRBJ1-4, is EAGVTQSPTHLIKTRGQQATLRCSPISGHTSVYWYQQALGLGLQFLLWYDEGEERNRGNFPPRFSGRQFPNYSSELNVNALELEDSALYLCASSSQGEKLFFGSGTQLSVL.

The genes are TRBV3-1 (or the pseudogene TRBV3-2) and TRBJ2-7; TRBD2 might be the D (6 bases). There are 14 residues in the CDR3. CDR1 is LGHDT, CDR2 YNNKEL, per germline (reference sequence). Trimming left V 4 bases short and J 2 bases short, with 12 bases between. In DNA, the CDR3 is TGTGCCAGCAGCCTACCGGGACTCCCCTACGAGCAGTACTTC. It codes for CASSLPGLPYEQYF.

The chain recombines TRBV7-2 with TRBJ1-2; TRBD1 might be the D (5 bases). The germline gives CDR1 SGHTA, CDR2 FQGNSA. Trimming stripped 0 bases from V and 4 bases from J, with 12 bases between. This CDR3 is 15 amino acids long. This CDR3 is CASSLAARATYGYTF. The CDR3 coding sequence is TGTGCCAGCAGCTTAGCCGCCAGGGCTACCTATGGCTACACCTTC.